The entry below describes one TCR beta chain. No antigen is known for it. PCR used 60 Vbeta primers and 13 Jbeta primers. Sequencing used immunoSEQ multiplex PCR; TCRdb keeps in-frame clones, though not all of them. The data hold approximately 60,000 clones, with around four fifths observed a single time. The source of the sample is a study of cytomegalovirus exposure and HLA in healthy donors. Findings of the study overall: Most TCRs appeared rarely, but some public TCRs recurred in many donors. A later analysis showed that HLA-associated TCR beta chains had undergone more clonal expansion than equally common others.

Sequenced material: PBMCs. This receptor was obtained from a man younger than 40 in good health and CMV-seronegative.

For the CDR3, the DNA is TGTGCCAGCAGTGGGGACAGAAATAATGAAAAACTGTTTTTT. Translating gives CASSGDRNNEKLFF. The V and J genes are TRBV2 and TRBJ1-4; 7 nucleotides agree with TRBD1. This CDR3 has 14 amino acids. V lost 4 bases, J lost 4 bases, and 3 bases stayed unmatched. Per the germline V gene, CDR1 is SNHLY and CDR2 is FYNNEI.